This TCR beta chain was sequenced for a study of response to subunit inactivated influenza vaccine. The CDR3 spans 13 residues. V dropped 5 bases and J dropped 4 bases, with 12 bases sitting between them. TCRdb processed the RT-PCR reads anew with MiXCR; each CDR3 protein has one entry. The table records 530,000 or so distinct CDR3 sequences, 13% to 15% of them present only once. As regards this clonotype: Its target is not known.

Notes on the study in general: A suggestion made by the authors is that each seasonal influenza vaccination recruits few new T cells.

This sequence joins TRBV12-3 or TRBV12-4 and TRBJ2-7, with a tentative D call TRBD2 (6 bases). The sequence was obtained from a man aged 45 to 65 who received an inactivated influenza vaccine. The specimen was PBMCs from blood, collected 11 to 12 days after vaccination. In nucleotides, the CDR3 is TGTGCCAGCAGTCCTCATCTAGCGTACGAGCAGTACTTC. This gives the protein CASSPHLAYEQYF.